Presented here are 2 T cell receptor beta chains from one specimen sequenced in a study of CD4+ T cells in melanoma. Assay: immunoSEQ multiplex PCR; the TCRdb copy retains only in-frame clones and omits some. The data show about 6,900 clones, about three fifths seen once. Sample: cells from a culture (not recorded whether cultured in vitro). These receptors were taken from a human donor with melanoma.

This rearrangement joins TRBV7-6 to TRBJ2-1; the D gene could be TRBD1 or TRBD2 (5 bases each). V shed 1 base and J shed 9 bases, with 13 bases lying between them. The germline CDR1 and CDR2 sequences are SGHVS and FNYEAQ. The CDR3 is 14 residues long. CDR3 in amino acids: CASSLEGREGEQFF. The CDR3 DNA follows: TGTGCCAGCAGCTTAGAGGGGAGAGAGGGTGAGCAGTTCTTC. The variable domain in full, with the rest retrieved from reference TRBV7-6 and TRBJ2-1, is GAGVSQSPRYKVTKRGQDVALRCDPISGHVSLYWYRQALGQGPEFLTYFNYEAQQDKSGLPNDRFSAERPEGSISTLTIQRTEQRDSAMYRCASSLEGREGEQFFGPGTRLTVL.

The V and J genes are TRBV9 and TRBJ1-5; 7 positions match TRBD1. The CDR3 is made up of 15 amino acids. CDR1 is SGDLS and CDR2 is YYNGEE in the germline V gene. Trimming at V came to 3 bases and at J to 5 bases, leaving 8 bases not matched to a gene. This CDR3 reads CASSAQGNVHQPQHF. In DNA form, the CDR3 reads TGTGCCAGCAGCGCACAGGGGAATGTACATCAGCCCCAGCATTTT.